The clone carrying this T cell receptor (beta chain) was found a few times. Its antigen is still unknown. TCR beta libraries were prepared from cDNA with unique molecular identifiers. TCRdb itself ran the PCR reads through MiXCR, one entry per CDR3 protein. The repertoire includes some 800,000 distinct CDR3 sequences, 46% of them detected once, and approximately 5% sits in the top ten. The record originates from a study of post-analysis software for immune sequencing data. Points from the study as a whole: Patients showed TRBV5-6, TRBV5-1 and TRBV20-1 among roughly 5 TRBV segments more frequent than in controls.

With 5 bases clipped from V and 5 bases from J, the junction kept 7 bases outside the gene matches. Germline loops: CDR1 SEHNR, CDR2 FQNEAQ (reference sequence). This CDR3 has 15 residues. Sequencing was done on a sample of blood. The TCR was taken from a girl under 18 with multiple sclerosis. V usage is TRBV7-9 and J usage is TRBJ2-7; TRBD2 aligns across 12 bases. The CDR3: CASSQSRTSGDEQYF. The CDR3 DNA reads as TGTGCCAGCAGCCAAAGCCGGACTAGCGGGGACGAGCAGTACTTC.